This T cell receptor (beta chain) was identified in a study of T-cell memory formation after mild COVID-19. Between the trimmed V and J ends, which lost 3 bases and 5 bases, there was a span of 13 bases. Germline V gene lookup returns CDR1 MNHEY and CDR2 SMNVEV (reference sequence). This CDR3 contains 14 residues. This clonotype has a count of ten or more. Its target is unknown. General study results and limits: Day 15 to 85 contracting clones showed balanced CD4/CD8; later expanders leaned CD4+.

Each CDR3 protein is one row after TCRdb ran MiXCR on the 5' RACE reads. Among tens of thousands of distinct CDR3 sequences, roughly 13% were seen once, and the ten largest hold around two fifths. This sequence joins TRBV27 and TRBJ1-1; D may be TRBD1 (6 bases). The sequence was collected from a man aged 18 to 35 who had mild COVID-19 (a few samples of this study predate the infection). Cell type and time point are not known. Sequenced input: PBMCs or a T cell subset sorted from them (not recorded which). CDR3 sequence reads: CASSFSGEGTEAFF. CDR3 DNA sequence: TGTGCCAGCAGTTTTTCAGGGGAAGGGACTGAAGCTTTCTTT.